These 9 T cell receptor beta chains share one sample of origin, sequenced in a study of T cell responses to AZD1222 COVID-19 vaccine. Assay: immunoSEQ multiplex PCR; the TCRdb copy retains only in-frame clones and omits some. The sample holds roughly 110,000 clones, approximately 90% seen once. The input for sequencing was peripheral blood, taken 28 days after the second AZD1222 dose. The receptors derive from an adult who received the AZD1222 COVID-19 vaccine.

This clone has a single count. The chain joins TRBV2 to TRBJ1-5; no clear D. The CDR3 length is 13 residues. Trimming pared 3 bases from V and 7 bases from J, leaving 10 bases between. Germline assignment: CDR1 SNHLY and CDR2 FYNNEI. This chain's CDR3 is CASSEGTRQPQHF. The CDR3, as DNA: TGTGCCAGCAGTGAGGGAACACGACAGCCCCAGCATTTT. The full variable domain, completed using reference TRBV2 and TRBJ1-5, is EPEVTQTPSHQVTQMGQEVILRCVPISNHLYFYWYRQILGQKVEFLVSFYNNEISEKSEIFDDQFSVERPDGSNFTLKIRSTKLEDSAMYFCASSEGTRQPQHFGDGTRLSIL.

This clone appeared a single time. The J gene is TRBJ2-3, the V gene TRBV20-1, with 9 bases matching TRBD1. This CDR3 is 14 amino acids long. Germline values: CDR1 DFQATT, CDR2 SNEGSKA (reference sequence). Germline trimming cut 3 bases from V and 6 bases from J; bases unmatched to any gene: 7. CDR3 sequence: CSASDPQGADTQYF. In DNA, the CDR3 is TGCAGTGCTAGTGACCCACAGGGGGCGGATACGCAGTATTTT.

The V and J genes are TRBV6-2 or TRBV6-3 and TRBJ1-4; no firm D call. V lost 4 bases and J 8 bases, leaving 5 bases between the germline ends. This CDR3 is built from 11 residues. Germline CDR1 MNHEY, CDR2 SVGEGT. The CDR3 DNA reads TGTGCCAGCAGTTGGTCGGAAAAACTGTTTTTT. This encodes CASSWSEKLFF.

V usage is TRBV5-1 and J usage is TRBJ2-7; D might be TRBD1 or TRBD2, each matching 5 bases. The CDR3 runs to 15 residues. Germline values: CDR1 SGHRS, CDR2 YFSETQ. V lost 1 base, J lost 0 bases, and 11 bases lay in between. CDR3 in DNA: TGCGCCAGCAGCTTGTCGGCAGGGAGCTCCTACGAGCAGTACTTC. This sequence encodes CASSLSAGSSYEQYF.

This chain joins TRBV5-4 and TRBJ1-3, with D uncertain. This CDR3 contains 16 residues. Germline assignment: CDR1 SGHNT and CDR2 YYREEE (reference sequence). Trimming left V 3 bases short and J 0 bases short, with 13 bases between. The CDR3 bases are TGTGCCAGCAGCTCGACGGTTCCAAACTCTGGAAACACCATATATTTT. It yields the protein CASSSTVPNSGNTIYF.

V usage is TRBV6-6 and J usage is TRBJ1-6, with a possible D match to TRBD1 (6 bases). This CDR3 comprises 17 residues. Trimming pared 8 bases from V and 0 bases from J, leaving 17 bases between. Germline V gene data show CDR1 as MNHNY and CDR2 as SVGAGI (reference sequence). CDR3 bases: TGTGCCAGCGGTCAAACAGGGACGAGCTCCTATAATTCACCCCTCCACTTT. It encodes CASGQTGTSSYNSPLHF.

The V gene is TRBV28, the J gene TRBJ2-5; unclear D gene. CDR1 MDHEN and CDR2 SYDVKM come from the germline V gene. The V and J ends lost 5 bases and 1 base respectively, with 14 bases between them. This CDR3 has 15 residues. CDR3 amino acids: CASSPIGPRQETQYF. CDR3 DNA: TGTGCCAGCAGTCCCATTGGGCCCCGCCAAGAGACCCAGTACTTC.

The chain employs TRBV29-1 and TRBJ1-2, with D tentatively TRBD1 (5 bases). From germline, CDR1 is SQVTM and CDR2 ANQGSEA. With 5 bases removed from V and 2 bases from J, the gap between germline ends came to 12 bases. The CDR3 is made up of 13 amino acids. The CDR3, as DNA: TGCAGCGTTTTAACGACAGCCAACTATGGCTACACCTTC. Translating it yields CSVLTTANYGYTF.

The chain has TRBV28 and TRBJ1-5, with 8 bases that match TRBD1. The CDR3 has 14 amino acids. Looked up from germline, CDR1 is MDHEN and CDR2 is SYDVKM. J lost 4 bases, V lost 6 bases, and 5 bases had no gene match. The CDR3 coding sequence is TGTGCCAGCAGAACACAGGGGGTGAATCAGCCCCAGCATTTT. Encoded protein: CASRTQGVNQPQHF.